These T cell receptor beta chains were read from a single sample in a study of T-cell memory formation after mild COVID-19. Using its own MiXCR run on the 5' RACE reads, TCRdb lists one record per CDR3 protein. The sample has over 300,000 distinct CDR3 sequences, around a fifth seen once. Sequencing was performed on PBMCs or a T cell subset sorted from them (not recorded which). These receptors all stem from a man between 18 and 35 years old who had mild COVID-19 (a few samples of this study predate the infection). Cell type and time point are not known. The conserved cysteine and the conserved F or W are not part of the CDR3 here. Size tells how often a clone was seen (once, few, many) or the class of an expanded clone, and some rows leave it out.

v_call: TRBV24-1; clone_size: NA; cdr3_aa: ATSDLRTSDTQY
v_call: TRBV6-1; clone_size: many; cdr3_aa: ASSDTGSLRNTQY
v_call: TRBV5-6; clone_size: few; cdr3_aa: ASSLVGQDLYGYT
v_call: TRBV7-8; clone_size: NA; cdr3_aa: ASSLAEQNSPLH
v_call: TRBV18; clone_size: NA; cdr3_aa: ASSPQGFRETQY
v_call: TRBV10-3; clone_size: few; cdr3_aa: AISGNRGTGEQY
v_call: TRBV20-1; clone_size: few; cdr3_aa: SASRGPTVTDTQY
v_call: TRBV9; clone_size: NA; cdr3_aa: ASSRLTGGSEQF
v_call: TRBV12-3/TRBV12-4; clone_size: many; cdr3_aa: ASSFWGVNQPQH
v_call: TRBV7-6; clone_size: few; cdr3_aa: ASSFRFGGETQY
v_call: TRBV11-1; clone_size: few; cdr3_aa: ASSAGSYEQY
v_call: TRBV5-1; clone_size: few; cdr3_aa: ASSLERGAGGANVLT
v_call: TRBV7-8; clone_size: NA; cdr3_aa: ASSFFGDNEQF
v_call: TRBV7-2; clone_size: NA; cdr3_aa: ASSRVAGADTQY
v_call: TRBV4-1; clone_size: few; cdr3_aa: ASSSGGLAGGPSYNEQF
v_call: TRBV27; clone_size: NA; cdr3_aa: ASSSGQINTDTQY
v_call: TRBV11-1; clone_size: few; cdr3_aa: ASSRLGSPINEQF
v_call: TRBV12-3/TRBV12-4; clone_size: few; cdr3_aa: ASSTTGFYGYT
v_call: TRBV24-1; clone_size: few; cdr3_aa: ATSTTSATEQF
v_call: TRBV6-2/TRBV6-3; clone_size: NA; cdr3_aa: ASSYQTANTEAF
v_call: TRBV24-1; clone_size: few; cdr3_aa: ATSPGQGAGGYT
v_call: TRBV4-3; clone_size: NA; cdr3_aa: ASSQDSSVGYEQY
v_call: TRBV27; clone_size: many; cdr3_aa: ASSFGDRGHGYT
v_call: TRBV7-8; clone_size: NA; cdr3_aa: ASSHPLGEAF
v_call: TRBV5-1; clone_size: few; cdr3_aa: ASTPDGTSNEKLF
v_call: TRBV6-6; clone_size: few; cdr3_aa: ASTLTSGNSPLH
v_call: TRBV20-1; clone_size: NA; cdr3_aa: SARDRAIYGYT
v_call: TRBV20-1; clone_size: NA; cdr3_aa: SARDRRAANTGEMF
v_call: TRBV20-1; clone_size: NA; cdr3_aa: SASVGPTEAF
v_call: TRBV6-6; clone_size: NA; cdr3_aa: ASREGQAPETQY
v_call: TRBV29-1; clone_size: NA; cdr3_aa: SVVRQGAEQF
v_call: TRBV6-1; clone_size: few; cdr3_aa: ASSARQGWDEQY